These T cell receptor beta chains were read from a single sample in a study of lymphopenia after photon versus proton radiotherapy. Here immunoSEQ multiplex PCR was the method, and the copy in TCRdb shows in-frame clones only, minus some. The sample shows some 30,000 clones, about 91% of them seen only once. This specimen consisted of peripheral blood, obtained from a patient treated with proton-based radiotherapy. These TCRs come from a woman in her fifties or sixties with cholangiocarcinoma. Some clones in this sample may be carry-over from other donors' samples. Each CDR3 is given with its conserved first and last residue.

V gene,CDR3 protein
TRBV9,CASSVAPHQPQHF
TRBV11-3,CASSFYRAINGNQPQHF
TRBV18,CASSTRRQATYEQYF
TRBV19,CASSIVQGKGYEQYF
TRBV4-3,CASSQKREGYEQYF
TRBV6-1,CASSEVRVLQPQHF
TRBV7-3,CASSSHMNTEAFF
TRBV19,CASRPTGGDEQYF
TRBV27,CASSPYRWVGDNQPQHF
TRBV11-2,CASSLLPNTEAFF